These 5 T cell receptor beta chains originate from one sample sequenced in a study of regulatory T cells in long-lasting Graves disease. Described time point: newly diagnosed GD, antithyroid drugs for less than 3 months. PBMC RNA served as the TCR library source. According to the study, TCR beta libraries were built with iRepertoire HTBI primers and CDR3-region Arm-PCR. TCRdb ran MiXCR on the multiplex PCR reads and lists one entry per CDR3 protein. Of around 400,000 distinct CDR3 sequences in the sample, about 16% were seen once. Here the sequenced sample was peripheral blood mononuclear cells (PBMCs), taken at new diagnosis, from a patient treated with antithyroid drugs. The source of these receptors is a female donor with Graves disease.

On this clonotype itself: A read error is possible here, since a much larger clone lies one base away. V is TRBV5-1 and J is TRBJ1-2; TRBD1 might be the D (6 bases). Germline V gene data show CDR1 as SGHRS and CDR2 as YFSETQ. This CDR3 is built from 16 residues. This CDR3 is CVSSPQHRVEVDGYTF. CDR3 bases: TGCGTCAGCAGCCCACAACACAGGGTTGAAGTAGATGGCTACACCTTC. The whole variable domain, remainder taken from reference TRBV5-1 and TRBJ1-2, is KAGVTQTPRYLIKTRGQQVTLSCSPISGHRSVSWYQQTPGQGLQFLFEYFSETQRNKGNFPGRFSGRQFSNSRSEMNVSTLELGDSALYLCVSSPQHRVEVDGYTFGSGTRLTVV.

Many counts were recorded for this clonotype. The J gene is TRBJ2-7, the V gene TRBV20-1; TRBD2 agrees at 9 bases. The CDR3 sequence is 15 residues long. With V trimmed by 5 bases and J by 5 bases, 13 bases remained unmatched. Per germline, CDR1 DFQATT and CDR2 SNEGSKA (reference sequence). CDR3 sequence reads: CSAWPIGGGENEQYF. In DNA form, the CDR3 reads TGCAGTGCTTGGCCGATAGGCGGGGGGGAAAACGAGCAGTACTTC.

This clonotype was counted many times. This rearrangement joins TRBV24-1 to TRBJ2-2; D is ambiguous. In germline, CDR1 is KGHDR, CDR2 SFDVKD. Trimming pared 1 base from V and 1 base from J, leaving 12 bases between. The CDR3 extends over 17 amino acids. CDR3: CATSDLEPQGNTGELFF. DNA of the CDR3: TGTGCCACCAGTGATTTAGAACCCCAAGGGAACACCGGGGAGCTGTTTTTT.

This chain joins TRBV7-3 and TRBJ2-3; 13 nucleotides match TRBD2. The length of the CDR3 is 17 residues. Germline-derived CDR1 and CDR2 are SGHTA and FQGTGA. Losses at the gene ends were 6 bases for V and 6 bases for J; bases not matched to a gene: 12. The CDR3 loop reads CASRLLGLAGVEDTQYF. The CDR3 nucleotides read TGTGCCAGCAGACTTCTCGGACTAGCGGGAGTTGAGGATACGCAGTATTTT.

This clonotype occurred many times. The chain links TRBV27 to TRBJ1-1, with 9 bases matching TRBD1. In germline, CDR1 is MNHEY, CDR2 SMNVEV (reference sequence). The V gene end was trimmed by 1 base and the J gene end by 6 bases; junction bases not matched to a gene: 12. The CDR3 runs 17 residues. The CDR3 region is CASSLYGTGPFRSEAFF. For the CDR3, the DNA is TGTGCCAGCAGTTTATACGGGACAGGGCCCTTTCGGTCTGAAGCTTTCTTT.